This TCR beta chain is drawn from a study of cytomegalovirus exposure and HLA in healthy donors. Whole-study findings and limits: Later on, analysis showed that most CMV-associated TCR beta chains appeared to be HLA-restricted.

CDR3 length: 15 residues. Per the germline V gene, CDR1 is ENHRY and CDR2 is SYGVKD. Trimming took off 10 bases at V and 0 bases at J, with 16 bases between the two ends. This clone was counted a few times. Its antigen is undetermined. PCR used 60 Vbeta primers and 13 Jbeta primers. Here immunoSEQ multiplex PCR was the method, and the copy in TCRdb shows in-frame clones only, minus some. Among around 210,000 clones listed, approximately 85% were seen once. The specimen was PBMCs. V and J are TRBV10-3 and TRBJ2-1; D perhaps matches TRBD2 (6 bases). This clonotype was sampled from a woman in her thirties or forties in good health and CMV-seronegative. The CDR3 spells CATSAAGISYNEQFF. The CDR3 nucleotides read TGTGCCACCTCGGCCGCGGGGATCTCCTACAATGAGCAGTTCTTC.